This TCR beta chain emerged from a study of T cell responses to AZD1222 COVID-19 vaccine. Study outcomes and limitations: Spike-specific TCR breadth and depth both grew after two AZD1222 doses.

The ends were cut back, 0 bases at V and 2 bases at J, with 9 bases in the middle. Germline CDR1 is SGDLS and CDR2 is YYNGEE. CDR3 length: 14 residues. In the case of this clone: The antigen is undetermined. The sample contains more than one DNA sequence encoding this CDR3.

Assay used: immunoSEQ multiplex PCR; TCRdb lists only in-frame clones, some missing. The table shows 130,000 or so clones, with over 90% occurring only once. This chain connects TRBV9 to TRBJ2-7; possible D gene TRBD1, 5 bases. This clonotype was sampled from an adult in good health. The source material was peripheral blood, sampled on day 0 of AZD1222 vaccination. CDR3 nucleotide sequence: TGTGCCAGCAGCGTAGACCAGGGTACCTACGAGCAGTACTTC. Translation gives CASSVDQGTYEQYF.